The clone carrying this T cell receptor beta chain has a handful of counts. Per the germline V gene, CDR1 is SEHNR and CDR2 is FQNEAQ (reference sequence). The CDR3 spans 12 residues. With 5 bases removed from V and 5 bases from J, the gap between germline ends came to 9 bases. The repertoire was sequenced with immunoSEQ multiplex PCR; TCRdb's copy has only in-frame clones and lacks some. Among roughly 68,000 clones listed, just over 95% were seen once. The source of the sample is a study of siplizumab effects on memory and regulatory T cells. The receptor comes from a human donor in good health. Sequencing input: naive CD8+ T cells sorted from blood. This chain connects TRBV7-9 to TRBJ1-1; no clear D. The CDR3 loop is CASSHMGTEAFF. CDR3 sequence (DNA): TGTGCCAGCAGCCACATGGGGACTGAAGCTTTCTTT.